This passage covers 7 T cell receptor beta chains from one sample sequenced in a study of spatial heterogeneity in lung cancer. TCRdb re-called the 5' RACE reads with MiXCR, one entry per CDR3 protein. The sample records around 120,000 distinct CDR3 sequences, 12% being singletons. Time point in this sample: blood at routine non-recurrence follow-up after resection. Whole RNA was taken from tumor, nontumor lung or frozen PBMC; it was then sequenced unsorted. This material consisted of PBMCs, taken at follow-up. Receptors originate from a male donor with early-stage non-small cell lung cancer.

This clonotype has just a few counts. The CDR3 spells CASSTLPIGYTF. CDR3 nucleotides: TGTGCCAGCAGCACCCTCCCAATTGGCTACACCTTC. The rearrangement uses TRBV7-9 and TRBJ1-2; D gene uncertain. V was trimmed by 5 bases and J by 7 bases, leaving 11 bases between them. The CDR3 extends over 12 amino acids. Germline assignment: CDR1 SEHNR and CDR2 FQNEAQ (reference sequence).

This clonotype came up many times. The V and J genes are TRBV7-9 and TRBJ2-7; the D gene is possibly TRBD2 (6 bases). The CDR3 has 18 amino acids. Trimming took 2 bases from V and 7 from J, leaving 27 bases between them. Germline lookup yields CDR1 SEHNR and CDR2 FQNEAQ (reference sequence). The CDR3 loop is CASSLFVLTGRTIGEQYF. In DNA, the CDR3 is TGTGCCAGCAGCTTATTTGTTCTGACGGGCCGGACTATCGGTGAGCAGTACTTC. The variable domain in full, with the rest retrieved from reference TRBV7-9 and TRBJ2-7, is DTGVSQNPRHKITKRGQNVTFRCDPISEHNRLYWYRQTLGQGPEFLTYFQNEAQLEKSRLLSDRFSAERPKGSFSTLEIQRTEQGDSAMYLCASSLFVLTGRTIGEQYFGPGTRLTVT.

The chain recombines TRBV15 with TRBJ1-5; D is ambiguous. Germline values: CDR1 LNHNV, CDR2 YYDKDF (reference sequence). The CDR3 runs 17 residues. V shed 2 bases and J shed 2 bases, with 16 bases lying between them. The CDR3 here is CATSRYHRRVGNQPQHF. The CDR3 nucleotides are TGTGCCACCAGCAGATACCATCGACGGGTCGGCAATCAGCCCCAGCATTTT. Variable domain in full (rest from reference TRBV15 and TRBJ1-5): DAMVIQNPRYQVTQFGKPVTLSCSQTLNHNVMYWYQQKSSQAPKLLFHYYDKDFNNEADTPDNFQSRRPNTSFCFLDIRSPGLGDTAMYLCATSRYHRRVGNQPQHFGDGTRLSIL.

Many counts were recorded for this clonotype. The chain employs TRBV29-1 and TRBJ1-2, with a weak D call TRBD1 (6 bases). The germline gives CDR1 SQVTM, CDR2 ANQGSEA. The CDR3 has 13 residues. Trimming removed 6 bases at V and 4 bases at J, with 15 bases between. The CDR3 sequence is CSVHTGTSYGYTF. CDR3 nucleotide sequence: TGCAGCGTGCACACCGGGACAAGCTATGGCTACACCTTC.

V and J are TRBV5-1 and TRBJ2-1, with TRBD2 matching over 8 bases. V trimming: 1 base; J trimming: 7 bases; junction bases outside the gene matches: 7. CDR1 is SGHRS, CDR2 YFSETQ, per germline. This CDR3 has 15 residues. The CDR3 DNA follows: TGCGCCAGCAGCTTGAGAGCGGGGGAAGTAAATGAGCAGTTCTTC. Protein sequence: CASSLRAGEVNEQFF.

This clonotype occurred a few times. V and J are TRBV10-3 and TRBJ1-6, with 7 bases that match TRBD1. CDR1 and CDR2 from the germline V gene are ENHRY and SYGVKD. With V trimmed by 4 bases and J by 0 bases, 6 bases remained unmatched. The CDR3 has 17 residues. This chain's CDR3 is CAISAVQGSSYNSPLHF. For the CDR3, the DNA is TGTGCCATCAGTGCCGTACAGGGGAGCTCCTATAATTCACCCCTCCACTTT.

This clonotype was seen many times. V and J are TRBV29-1 and TRBJ2-5, with D hard to call. Germline-derived CDR1 and CDR2 are SQVTM and ANQGSEA. This CDR3 is built from 10 residues. Trimming shortened V by 6 bases and J by 5 bases, and 7 bases separated the two germline ends. This CDR3 reads CSVISETQYF. The CDR3 DNA reads as TGCAGCGTGATCTCGGAGACCCAGTACTTC.